The sequence of this T cell receptor (beta chain) was determined in a study of cytomegalovirus exposure and HLA in healthy donors. Regarding the study as a whole: When a later analysis was performed, an Asian-associated ancestry cluster reportedly had fewer N-insertions than the roughly 700-donor mean. Using the classifier, cytomegalovirus status was reportedly diagnosed with high specificity and sensitivity.

The donors (healthy individuals) were bone marrow donors. With 4 bases removed from V and 6 bases from J, the gap between germline ends came to 18 bases. From germline, CDR1 is MDHEN and CDR2 SYDVKM. The CDR3 runs 16 residues. Details on this clone: The antigen is not known.

PCR amplification relied on 60 Vbeta primers (plus 13 Jbeta primers). Sequenced by immunoSEQ multiplex PCR; TCRdb stores in-frame clones only, minus some. The sample shows around 170,000 clones, just over 75% of them seen only once. The chain carries TRBV28 and TRBJ1-4; D may be TRBD1 (6 bases). The receptor was derived from a man aged 18 to 30 in good health and CMV-seronegative. Sequencing used PBMCs. This CDR3 reads CASSSPGGAGYEKLFF. CDR3 sequence (DNA): TGTGCCAGCAGTTCGCCGGGGGGGGCAGGATATGAAAAACTGTTTTTT.